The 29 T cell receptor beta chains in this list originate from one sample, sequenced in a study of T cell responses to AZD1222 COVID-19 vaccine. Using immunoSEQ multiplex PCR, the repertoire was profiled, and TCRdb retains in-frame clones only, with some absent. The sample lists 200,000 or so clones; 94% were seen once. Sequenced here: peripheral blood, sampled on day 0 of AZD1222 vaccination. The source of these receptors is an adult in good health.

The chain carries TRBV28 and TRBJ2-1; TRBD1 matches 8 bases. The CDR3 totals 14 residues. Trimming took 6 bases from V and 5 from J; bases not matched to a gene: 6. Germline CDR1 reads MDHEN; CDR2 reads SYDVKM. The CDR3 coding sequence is TGTGCCAGCAGGCCGGACAGGGTTAACAATGAGCAGTTCTTC. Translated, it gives CASRPDRVNNEQFF.

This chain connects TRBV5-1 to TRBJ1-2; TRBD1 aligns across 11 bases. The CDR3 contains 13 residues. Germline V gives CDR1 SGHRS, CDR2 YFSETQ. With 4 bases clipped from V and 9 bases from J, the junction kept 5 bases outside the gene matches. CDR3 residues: CASSPGQGASYTF. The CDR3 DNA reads TGCGCCAGCAGCCCCGGACAGGGGGCAAGCTACACCTTC.

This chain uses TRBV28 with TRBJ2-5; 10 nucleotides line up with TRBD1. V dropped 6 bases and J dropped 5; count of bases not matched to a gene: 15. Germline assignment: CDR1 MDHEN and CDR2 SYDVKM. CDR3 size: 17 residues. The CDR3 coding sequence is TGTGCCAGCAGCCCATTCCGCGACAGGGGGCGCTTGGAGACCCAGTACTTC. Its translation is CASSPFRDRGRLETQYF.

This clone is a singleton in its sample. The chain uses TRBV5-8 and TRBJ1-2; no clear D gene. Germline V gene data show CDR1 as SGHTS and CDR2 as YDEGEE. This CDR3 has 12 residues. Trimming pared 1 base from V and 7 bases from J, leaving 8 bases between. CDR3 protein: CASSLLGFGYTF. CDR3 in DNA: TGTGCCAGCAGCTTGTTGGGATTTGGCTACACCTTC.

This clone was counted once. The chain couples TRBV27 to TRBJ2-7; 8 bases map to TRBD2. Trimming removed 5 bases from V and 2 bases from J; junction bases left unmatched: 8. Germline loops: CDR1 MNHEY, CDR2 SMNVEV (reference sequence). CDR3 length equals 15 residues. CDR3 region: CASSPLAGTAYEQYF. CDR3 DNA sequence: TGTGCCAGCAGTCCGTTAGCGGGAACCGCCTACGAGCAGTACTTC.

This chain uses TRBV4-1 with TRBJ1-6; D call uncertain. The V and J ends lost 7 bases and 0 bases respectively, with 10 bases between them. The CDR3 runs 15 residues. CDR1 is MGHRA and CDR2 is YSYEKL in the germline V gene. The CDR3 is CASKHESSYNSPLHF. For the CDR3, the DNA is TGCGCCAGCAAACACGAGAGCTCCTATAATTCACCCCTCCACTTT.

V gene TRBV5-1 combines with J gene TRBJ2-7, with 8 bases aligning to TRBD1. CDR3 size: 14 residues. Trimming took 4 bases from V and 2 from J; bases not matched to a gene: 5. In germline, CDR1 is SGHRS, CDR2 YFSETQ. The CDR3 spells CASSTGQGPYEQYF. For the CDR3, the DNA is TGCGCCAGCAGCACCGGACAGGGACCCTACGAGCAGTACTTC.

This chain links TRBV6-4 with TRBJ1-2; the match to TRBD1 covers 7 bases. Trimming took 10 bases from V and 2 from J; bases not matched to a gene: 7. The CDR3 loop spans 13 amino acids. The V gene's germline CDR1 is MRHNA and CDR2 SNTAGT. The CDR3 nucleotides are TGTGCCAACCCGAAGGACAGGAACTATGGCTACACCTTC. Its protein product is CANPKDRNYGYTF.

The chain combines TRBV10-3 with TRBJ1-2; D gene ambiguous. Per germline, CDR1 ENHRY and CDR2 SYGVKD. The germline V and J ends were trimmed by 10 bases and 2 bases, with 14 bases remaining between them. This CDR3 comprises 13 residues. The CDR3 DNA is TGTGCCACCGCAGAGAATCTCAACTATGGCTACACCTTC. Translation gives CATAENLNYGYTF.

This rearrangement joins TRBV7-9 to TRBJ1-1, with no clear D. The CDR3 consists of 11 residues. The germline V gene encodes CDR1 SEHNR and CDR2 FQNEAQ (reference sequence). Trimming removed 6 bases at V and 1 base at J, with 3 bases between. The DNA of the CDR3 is TGTGCCAGCAGGGAGAACACTGAAGCTTTCTTT. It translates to CASRENTEAFF.

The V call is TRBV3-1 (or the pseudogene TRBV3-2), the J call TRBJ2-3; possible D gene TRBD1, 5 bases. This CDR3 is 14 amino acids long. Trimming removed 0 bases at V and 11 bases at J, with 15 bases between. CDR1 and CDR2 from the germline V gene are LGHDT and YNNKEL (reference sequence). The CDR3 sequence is CASSQDRVTWEQYF. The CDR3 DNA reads TGTGCCAGCAGCCAAGACAGGGTTACCTGGGAGCAGTATTTT.

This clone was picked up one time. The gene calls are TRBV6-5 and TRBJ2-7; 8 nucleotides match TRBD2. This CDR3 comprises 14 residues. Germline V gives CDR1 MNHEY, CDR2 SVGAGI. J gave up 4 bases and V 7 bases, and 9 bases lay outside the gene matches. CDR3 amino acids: CASIDTGGKYEQYF. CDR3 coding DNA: TGTGCCAGCATCGACACGGGAGGGAAGTACGAGCAGTACTTC.

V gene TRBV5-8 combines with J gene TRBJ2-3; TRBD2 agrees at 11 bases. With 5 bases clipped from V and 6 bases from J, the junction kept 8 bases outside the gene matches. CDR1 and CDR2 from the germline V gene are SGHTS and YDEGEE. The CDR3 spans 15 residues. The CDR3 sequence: CASSSGTSGSDTQYF. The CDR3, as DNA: TGTGCCAGCAGTTCCGGGACTAGCGGTTCGGATACGCAGTATTTT.

The CDR3: CASSYGGTGQETQYF. The CDR3 region has the DNA TGTGCCAGCAGCTACGGGGGGACAGGCCAAGAGACCCAGTACTTC. This chain joins TRBV6-6 and TRBJ2-5; tentative D call: TRBD1 (8 bases). The CDR3 length is 15 residues. V lost 6 bases, J lost 1 base, and 15 bases lay in between. CDR1 MNHNY and CDR2 SVGAGI come from the germline V gene (reference sequence).

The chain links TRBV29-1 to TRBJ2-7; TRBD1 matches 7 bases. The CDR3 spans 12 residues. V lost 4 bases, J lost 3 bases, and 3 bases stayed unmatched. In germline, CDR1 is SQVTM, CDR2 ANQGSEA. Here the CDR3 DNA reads TGCAGCGTTGGGGACAGCGACTACGAGCAGTACTTC. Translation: CSVGDSDYEQYF.

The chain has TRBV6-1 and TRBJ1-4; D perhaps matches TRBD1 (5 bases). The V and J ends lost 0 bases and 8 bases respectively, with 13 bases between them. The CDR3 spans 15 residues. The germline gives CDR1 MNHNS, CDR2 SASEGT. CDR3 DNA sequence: TGTGCCAGCAGTGAAGCGGCCGGGGGTTGGGAAAAACTGTTTTTT. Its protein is CASSEAAGGWEKLFF.

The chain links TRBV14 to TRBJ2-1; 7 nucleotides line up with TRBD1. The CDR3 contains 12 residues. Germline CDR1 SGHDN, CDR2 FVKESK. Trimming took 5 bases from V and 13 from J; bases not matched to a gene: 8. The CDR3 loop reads CASSLGQYLQFF. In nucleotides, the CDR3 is TGTGCCAGCAGCTTGGGACAGTACCTACAGTTCTTC.

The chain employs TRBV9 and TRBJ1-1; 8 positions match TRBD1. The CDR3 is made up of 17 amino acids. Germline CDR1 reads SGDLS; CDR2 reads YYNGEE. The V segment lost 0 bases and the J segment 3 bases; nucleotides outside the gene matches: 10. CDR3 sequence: CASSVDGQGALDTEAFF. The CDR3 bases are TGTGCCAGCAGCGTAGATGGGCAGGGGGCGCTGGACACTGAAGCTTTCTTT.

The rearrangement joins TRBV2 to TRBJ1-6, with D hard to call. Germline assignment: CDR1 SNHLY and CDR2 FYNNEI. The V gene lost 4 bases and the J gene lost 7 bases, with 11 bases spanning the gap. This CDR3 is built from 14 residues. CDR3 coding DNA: TGTGCCAGCAGTGGTGAGGGTCCCAATTCACCCCTCCACTTT. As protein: CASSGEGPNSPLHF. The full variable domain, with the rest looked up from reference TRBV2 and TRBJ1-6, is EPEVTQTPSHQVTQMGQEVILRCVPISNHLYFYWYRQILGQKVEFLVSFYNNEISEKSEIFDDQFSVERPDGSNFTLKIRSTKLEDSAMYFCASSGEGPNSPLHFGNGTRLTVT.

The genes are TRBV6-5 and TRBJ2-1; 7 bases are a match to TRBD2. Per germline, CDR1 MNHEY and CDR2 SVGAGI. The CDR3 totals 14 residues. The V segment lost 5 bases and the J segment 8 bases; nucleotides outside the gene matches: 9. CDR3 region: CASSRTRMRDEQFF. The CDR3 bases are TGTGCCAGCAGTCGGACTAGGATGAGGGATGAGCAGTTCTTC.

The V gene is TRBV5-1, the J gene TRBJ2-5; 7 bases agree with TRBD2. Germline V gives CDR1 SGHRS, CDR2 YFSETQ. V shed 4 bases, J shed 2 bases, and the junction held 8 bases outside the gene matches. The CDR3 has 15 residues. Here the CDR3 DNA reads TGCGCCAGCAGCCCAGGACTAGTAGGGCAAGAGACCCAGTACTTC. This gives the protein CASSPGLVGQETQYF.

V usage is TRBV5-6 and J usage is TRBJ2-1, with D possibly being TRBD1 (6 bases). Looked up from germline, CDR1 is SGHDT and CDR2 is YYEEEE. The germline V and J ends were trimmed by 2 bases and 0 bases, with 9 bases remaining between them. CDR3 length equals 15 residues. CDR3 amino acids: CASSLGQNSYNEQFF. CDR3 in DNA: TGTGCCAGCAGCTTAGGACAGAACTCCTACAATGAGCAGTTCTTC.

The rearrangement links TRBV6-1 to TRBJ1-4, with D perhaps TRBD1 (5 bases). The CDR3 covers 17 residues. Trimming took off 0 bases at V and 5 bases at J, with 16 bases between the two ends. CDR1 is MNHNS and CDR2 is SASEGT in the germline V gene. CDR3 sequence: CASSEALSTGKNEKLFF. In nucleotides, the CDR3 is TGTGCCAGCAGTGAAGCCCTATCAACAGGAAAGAATGAAAAACTGTTTTTT.

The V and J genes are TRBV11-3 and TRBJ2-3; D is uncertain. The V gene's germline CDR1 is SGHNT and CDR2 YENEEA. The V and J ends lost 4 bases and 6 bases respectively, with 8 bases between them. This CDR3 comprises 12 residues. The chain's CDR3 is CASSSRSDTQYF. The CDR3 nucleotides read TGTGCCAGCAGCTCCCGATCGGATACGCAGTATTTT.

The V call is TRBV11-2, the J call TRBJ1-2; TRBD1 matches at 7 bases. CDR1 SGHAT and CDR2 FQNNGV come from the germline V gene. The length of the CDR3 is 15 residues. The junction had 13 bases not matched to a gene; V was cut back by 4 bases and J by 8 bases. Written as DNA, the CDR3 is TGTGCCAGCAGCTCCCGAACAGGGGCAAGTAGCGGCTACACCTTC. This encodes CASSSRTGASSGYTF.

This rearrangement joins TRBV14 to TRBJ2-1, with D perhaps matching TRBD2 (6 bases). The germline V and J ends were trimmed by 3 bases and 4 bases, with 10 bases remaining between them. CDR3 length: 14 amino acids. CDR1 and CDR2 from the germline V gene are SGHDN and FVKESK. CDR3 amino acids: CASSQRTTYNEQFF. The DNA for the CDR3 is TGTGCCAGCAGCCAGAGGACTACATACAATGAGCAGTTCTTC.

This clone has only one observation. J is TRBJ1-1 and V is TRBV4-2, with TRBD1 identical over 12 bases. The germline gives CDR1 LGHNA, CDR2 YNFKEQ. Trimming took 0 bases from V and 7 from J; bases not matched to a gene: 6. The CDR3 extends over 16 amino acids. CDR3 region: CASSQDRDRGRREAFF. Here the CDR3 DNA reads TGTGCCAGCAGCCAAGATAGGGACAGGGGGCGTCGTGAAGCTTTCTTT.

The CDR3 spells CASSDYVPQPQHF. CDR3 DNA: TGTGCCAGCAGTGATTATGTTCCCCAGCCCCAGCATTTT. This chain joins TRBV6-1 and TRBJ1-5; D remains ambiguous. Trimming took 3 bases from V and 7 from J, leaving 10 bases between them. Germline assignment: CDR1 MNHNS and CDR2 SASEGT. The CDR3 extends over 13 amino acids.

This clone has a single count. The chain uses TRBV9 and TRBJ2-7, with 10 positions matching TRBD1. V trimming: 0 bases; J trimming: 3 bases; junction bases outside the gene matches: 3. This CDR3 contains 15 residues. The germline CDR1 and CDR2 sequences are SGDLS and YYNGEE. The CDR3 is CASSVGRDRGYEQYF. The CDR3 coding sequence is TGTGCCAGCAGCGTAGGAAGGGACAGGGGCTACGAGCAGTACTTC.